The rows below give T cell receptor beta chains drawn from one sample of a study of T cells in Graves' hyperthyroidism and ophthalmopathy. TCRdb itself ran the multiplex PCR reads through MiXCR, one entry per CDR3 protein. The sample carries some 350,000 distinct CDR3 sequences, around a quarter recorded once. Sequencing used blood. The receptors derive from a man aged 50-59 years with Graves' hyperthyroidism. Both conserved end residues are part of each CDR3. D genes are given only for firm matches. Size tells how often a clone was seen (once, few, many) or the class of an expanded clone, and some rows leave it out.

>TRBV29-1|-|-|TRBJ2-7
CSVTSLSYEQYF
TGCAGCGTAACCTCCCTGTCCTACGAGCAGTACTTC
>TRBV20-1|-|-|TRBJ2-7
CSARGAYSYEQYF
TGCAGTGCTAGAGGTGCCTACTCCTACGAGCAGTACTTC
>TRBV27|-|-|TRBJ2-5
CASSLGSGAGSPETQYF
TGTGCCAGCAGTCTGGGGTCGGGGGCGGGATCACCGGAGACCCAGTACTTC
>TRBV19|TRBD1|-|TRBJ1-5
CASSFGTGGVGSQPQHF
TGTGCCAGTAGTTTCGGGACAGGGGGCGTAGGGAGTCAGCCCCAGCATTTT
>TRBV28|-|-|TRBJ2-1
CASNPWGAYNEQFF
TGTGCCAGCAATCCCTGGGGAGCCTACAATGAGCAGTTCTTC
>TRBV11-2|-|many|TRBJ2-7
CASSLDRSYEQYF
TGTGCCAGCAGCTTGGACAGATCCTACGAGCAGTACTTC
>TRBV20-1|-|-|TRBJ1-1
CSAIRGAEAFF
TGCAGTGCCATCCGGGGCGCTGAAGCTTTCTTT
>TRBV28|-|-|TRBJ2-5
CASSEFLETQYF
TGTGCCAGCAGTGAATTTTTAGAGACCCAGTACTTC
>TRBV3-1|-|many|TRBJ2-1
CASSQDDGGTSQGEQFF
TGTGCCAGCAGCCAAGACGATGGCGGGACTTCCCAAGGGGAGCAGTTCTTC
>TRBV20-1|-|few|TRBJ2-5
CSAINNRGGETQYF
TGCAGTGCAATCAACAACCGGGGAGGAGAGACCCAGTACTTC
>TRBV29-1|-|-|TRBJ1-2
CSGQGDYGYTF
TGCAGCGGTCAGGGTGACTATGGCTACACCTTC
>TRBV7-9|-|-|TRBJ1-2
CASSLLTVHGYTF
TGTGCCAGCAGCTTATTAACAGTTCATGGCTACACCTTC
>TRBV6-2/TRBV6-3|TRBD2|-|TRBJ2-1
CASSYPPRDLREEQFF
TGTGCCAGCAGTTACCCCCCCCGGGACTTGCGGGAGGAGCAGTTCTTC
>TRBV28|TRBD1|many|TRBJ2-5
CASEKGALYQETQYF
TGTGCCAGCGAAAAGGGGGCTCTCTACCAAGAGACCCAGTACTTC
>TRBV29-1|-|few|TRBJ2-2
CSVVLATYTGELFF
TGCAGCGTTGTGTTAGCGACCTACACCGGGGAGCTGTTTTTT
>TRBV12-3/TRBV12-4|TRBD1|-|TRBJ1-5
CASSRRQGDQPQHF
TGTGCCAGCAGTCGAAGACAGGGGGATCAGCCCCAGCATTTT
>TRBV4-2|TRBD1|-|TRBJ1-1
CASSQEDRELNTEAFF
TGTGCCAGCAGCCAAGAAGACAGGGAGCTGAACACTGAAGCTTTCTTT
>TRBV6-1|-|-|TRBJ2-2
CATATGRTGELFF
TGTGCCACTGCGACAGGTCGCACCGGGGAGCTGTTTTTT
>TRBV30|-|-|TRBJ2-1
CAWSPRITTQSNEQFF
TGTGCCTGGAGTCCTCGGATTACTACACAATCCAATGAGCAGTTCTTC
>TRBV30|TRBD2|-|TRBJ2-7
CAWSGGGSDSYEQYF
TGTGCCTGGAGTGGGGGGGGGAGTGATTCGTACGAGCAGTACTTC
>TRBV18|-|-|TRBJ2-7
CASSHDRDGTYEQYF
TGTGCCAGCTCACATGACCGGGACGGTACCTACGAGCAGTACTTC
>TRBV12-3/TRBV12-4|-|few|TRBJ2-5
CASSLRRDQYF
TGTGCCAGCAGTCTGCGTAGGGACCAGTACTTC
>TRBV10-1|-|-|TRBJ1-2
CASSEGGLIYGYTF
TGCGCCAGCAGTGAGGGGGGCCTGATATATGGCTACACCTTC
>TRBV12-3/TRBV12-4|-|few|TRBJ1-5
CASSPQGEGNQPQHF
TGTGCCAGCAGCCCACAGGGCGAGGGCAATCAGCCCCAGCATTTT
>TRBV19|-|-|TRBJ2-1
CASSSSAGLNNEQFF
TGTGCCAGTAGTTCTTCAGCGGGCCTTAACAATGAGCAGTTCTTC
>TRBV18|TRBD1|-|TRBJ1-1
CASSPLGQPMNTEAFF
TGTGCCAGCTCACCATTGGGACAGCCTATGAACACTGAAGCTTTCTTT
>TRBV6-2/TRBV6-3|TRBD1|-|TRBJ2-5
CASSGQGLQETQYF
TGTGCCAGCAGTGGACAGGGTTTACAAGAGACCCAGTACTTC
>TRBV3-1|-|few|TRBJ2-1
CASSPRPVKYNEQFF
TGTGCCAGCAGCCCGCGGCCAGTAAAATACAATGAGCAGTTCTTC
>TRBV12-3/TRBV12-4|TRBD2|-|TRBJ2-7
CASSGSGRFYEQYF
TGTGCCAGCAGTGGTAGCGGGAGGTTCTACGAGCAGTACTTC
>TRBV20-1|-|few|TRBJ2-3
CSADRDSYPPDTQYF
TGCAGTGCTGACCGGGACTCCTATCCACCAGATACGCAGTATTTT
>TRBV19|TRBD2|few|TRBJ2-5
CASSMSSASGMGKTQYF
TGTGCCAGTAGTATGTCCTCGGCTAGCGGGATGGGGAAGACCCAGTACTTC
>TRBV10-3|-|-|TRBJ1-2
CAIFENGNNYGYTF
TGTGCCATCTTTGAGAACGGAAATAACTATGGCTACACCTTC
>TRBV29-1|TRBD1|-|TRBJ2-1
CSVGGRGLVNEQFF
TGCAGCGTTGGAGGCAGGGGGCTAGTGAATGAGCAGTTCTTC
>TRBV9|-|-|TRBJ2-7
CASSEKSDGYEQYF
TGTGCCAGCAGCGAAAAATCGGACGGCTACGAGCAGTACTTC
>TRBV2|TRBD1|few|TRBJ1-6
CASSERGTGVLWKALHF
TGTGCCAGCAGTGAACGTGGGACAGGAGTTCTTTGGAAGGCCCTCCACTTT
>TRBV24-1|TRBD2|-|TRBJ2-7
CATSDRSGTSGSLEQYF
TGTGCCACCAGTGATCGCTCCGGGACTAGCGGGAGTCTCGAGCAGTACTTC
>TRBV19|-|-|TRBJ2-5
CASSSQGFTQYF
TGTGCCAGCTCTTCACAGGGTTTCACCCAGTACTTC
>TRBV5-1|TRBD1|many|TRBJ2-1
CASSLEVTTGMNEQFF
TGCGCCAGCAGCTTGGAAGTAACGACAGGGATGAATGAGCAGTTCTTC
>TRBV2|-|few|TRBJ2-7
CASNQGTYEQYF
TGTGCCAGCAATCAGGGGACCTACGAGCAGTACTTC
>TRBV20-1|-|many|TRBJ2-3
CSARDSLVGDTQYF
TGCAGTGCTAGAGATAGCCTAGTTGGTGATACGCAGTATTTT
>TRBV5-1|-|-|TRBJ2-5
CASSVRFGSAETQYF
TGCGCCAGCAGCGTGCGTTTCGGGAGTGCTGAGACCCAGTACTTC
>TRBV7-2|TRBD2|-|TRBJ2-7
CASSLGLAGEEQYF
TGTGCCAGCAGCTTGGGGCTAGCGGGAGAGGAGCAGTACTTC